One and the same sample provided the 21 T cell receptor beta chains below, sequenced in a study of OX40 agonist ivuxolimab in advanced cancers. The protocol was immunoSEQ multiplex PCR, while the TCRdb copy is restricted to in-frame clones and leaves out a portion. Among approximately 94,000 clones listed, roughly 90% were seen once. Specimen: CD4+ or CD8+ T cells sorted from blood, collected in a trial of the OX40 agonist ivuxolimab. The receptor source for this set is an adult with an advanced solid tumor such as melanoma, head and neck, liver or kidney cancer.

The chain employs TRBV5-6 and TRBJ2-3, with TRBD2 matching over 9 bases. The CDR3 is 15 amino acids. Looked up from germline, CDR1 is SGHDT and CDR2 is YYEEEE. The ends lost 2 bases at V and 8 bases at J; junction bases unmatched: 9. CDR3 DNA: TGTGCCAGCAGCTTTAGGACTAGCGCGAGCGGTACGCAGTATTTT. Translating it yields CASSFRTSASGTQYF.

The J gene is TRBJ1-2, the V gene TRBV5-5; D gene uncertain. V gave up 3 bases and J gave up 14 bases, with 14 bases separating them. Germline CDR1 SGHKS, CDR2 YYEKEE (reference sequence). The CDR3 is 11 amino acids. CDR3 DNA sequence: TGTGCCAGCAGCTCGAAGGAGGGTGGGACCTTC. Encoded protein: CASSSKEGGTF.

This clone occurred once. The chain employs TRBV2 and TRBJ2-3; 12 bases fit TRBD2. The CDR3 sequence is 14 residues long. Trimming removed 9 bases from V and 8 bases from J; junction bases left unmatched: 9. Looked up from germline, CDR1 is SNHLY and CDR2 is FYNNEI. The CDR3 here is CARASGRGDGTQYF. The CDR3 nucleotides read TGTGCCAGAGCTAGCGGGAGGGGAGATGGTACGCAGTATTTT.

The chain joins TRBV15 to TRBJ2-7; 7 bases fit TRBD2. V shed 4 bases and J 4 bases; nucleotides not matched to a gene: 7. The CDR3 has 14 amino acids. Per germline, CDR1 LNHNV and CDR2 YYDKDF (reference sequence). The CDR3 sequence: CATSKVVGGYEQYF. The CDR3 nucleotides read TGTGCCACCAGCAAGGTCGTCGGGGGGTACGAGCAGTACTTC.

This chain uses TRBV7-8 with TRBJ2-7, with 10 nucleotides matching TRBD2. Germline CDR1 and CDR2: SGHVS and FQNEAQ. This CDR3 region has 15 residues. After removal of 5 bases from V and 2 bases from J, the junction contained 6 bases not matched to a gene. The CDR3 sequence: CASSPGLAGAYEQYF. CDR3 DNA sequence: TGTGCCAGCAGCCCCGGGCTAGCGGGAGCCTACGAGCAGTACTTC.

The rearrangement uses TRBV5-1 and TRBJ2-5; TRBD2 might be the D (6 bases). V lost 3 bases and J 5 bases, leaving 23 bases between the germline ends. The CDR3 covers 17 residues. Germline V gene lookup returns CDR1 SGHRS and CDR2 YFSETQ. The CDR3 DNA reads TGCGCCAGCAGCTGGAGAGTAGCGGAAACTCGAGGGGAGACCCAGTACTTC. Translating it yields CASSWRVAETRGETQYF. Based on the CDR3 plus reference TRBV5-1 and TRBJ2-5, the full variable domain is KAGVTQTPRYLIKTRGQQVTLSCSPISGHRSVSWYQQTPGQGLQFLFEYFSETQRNKGNFPGRFSGRQFSNSRSEMNVSTLELGDSALYLCASSWRVAETRGETQYFGPGTRLLVL.

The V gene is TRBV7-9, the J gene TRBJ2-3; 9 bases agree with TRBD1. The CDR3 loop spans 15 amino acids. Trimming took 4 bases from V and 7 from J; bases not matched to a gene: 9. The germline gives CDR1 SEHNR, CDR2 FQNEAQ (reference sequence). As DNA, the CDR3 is TGTGCCAGCAGCTCCGGGACAGGGTTTTCAAATACGCAGTATTTT. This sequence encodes CASSSGTGFSNTQYF.

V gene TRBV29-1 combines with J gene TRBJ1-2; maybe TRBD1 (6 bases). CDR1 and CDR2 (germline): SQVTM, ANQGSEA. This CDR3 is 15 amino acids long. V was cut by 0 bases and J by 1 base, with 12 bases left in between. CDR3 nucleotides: TGCAGCGTTGAAGATCGCAGGGGAGTTAACTATGGCTACACCTTC. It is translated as CSVEDRRGVNYGYTF.

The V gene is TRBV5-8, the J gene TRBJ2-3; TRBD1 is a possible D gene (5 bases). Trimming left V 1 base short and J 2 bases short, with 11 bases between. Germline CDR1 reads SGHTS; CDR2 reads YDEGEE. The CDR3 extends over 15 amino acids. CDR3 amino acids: CASSLTGHLTDTQYF. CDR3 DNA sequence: TGTGCCAGCAGCTTGACCGGACACCTCACAGATACGCAGTATTTT.

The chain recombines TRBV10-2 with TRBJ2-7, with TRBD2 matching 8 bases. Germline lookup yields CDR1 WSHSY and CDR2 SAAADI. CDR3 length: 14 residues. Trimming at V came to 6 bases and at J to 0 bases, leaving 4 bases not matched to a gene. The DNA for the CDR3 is TGCGCCAGCAGCGTAGCGGGAATCTCCTACGAGCAGTACTTC. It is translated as CASSVAGISYEQYF.

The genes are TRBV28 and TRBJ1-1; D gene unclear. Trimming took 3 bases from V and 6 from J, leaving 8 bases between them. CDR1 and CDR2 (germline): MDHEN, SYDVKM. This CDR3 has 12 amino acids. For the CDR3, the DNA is TGTGCCAGCAGTTTGGCACGGTCTGAAGCTTTCTTT. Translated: CASSLARSEAFF.

The CDR3 DNA reads as TGCGCCAGCAGCCCCGGGCAGGGCTCTAATGAAAAACTGTTTTTT. This encodes CASSPGQGSNEKLFF. The V gene is TRBV5-1, the J gene TRBJ1-4, with a tentative D call TRBD1 (5 bases). V was clipped by 4 bases and J by 3 bases, with 13 bases between them. Germline CDR1 and CDR2: SGHRS and YFSETQ. The CDR3 consists of 15 residues.

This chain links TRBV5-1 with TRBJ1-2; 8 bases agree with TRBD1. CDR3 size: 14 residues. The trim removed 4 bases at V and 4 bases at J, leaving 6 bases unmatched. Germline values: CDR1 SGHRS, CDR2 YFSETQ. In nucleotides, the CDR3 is TGCGCCAGCAGCGCATCAGGACAGGGCTATGGCTACACCTTC. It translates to CASSASGQGYGYTF.

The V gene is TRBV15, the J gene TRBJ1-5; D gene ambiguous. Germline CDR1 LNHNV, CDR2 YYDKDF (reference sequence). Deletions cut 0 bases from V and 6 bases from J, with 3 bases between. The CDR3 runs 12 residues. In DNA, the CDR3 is TGTGCCACCAGCAGAGATCGTCAGCCCCAGCATTTT. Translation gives CATSRDRQPQHF.

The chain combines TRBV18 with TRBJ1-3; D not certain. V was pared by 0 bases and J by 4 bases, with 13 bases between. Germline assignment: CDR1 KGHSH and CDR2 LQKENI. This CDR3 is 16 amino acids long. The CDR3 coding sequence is TGTGCCAGCTCACCACCGGCCACCGCGTACGGAAACACCATATATTTT. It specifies CASSPPATAYGNTIYF.

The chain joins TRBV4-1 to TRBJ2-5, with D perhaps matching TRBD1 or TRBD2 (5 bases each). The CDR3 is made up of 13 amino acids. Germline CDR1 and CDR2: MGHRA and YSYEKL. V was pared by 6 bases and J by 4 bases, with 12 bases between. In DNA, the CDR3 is TGCGCCAGCAGGGGACCAGGGAGAGAGACCCAGTACTTC. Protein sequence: CASRGPGRETQYF.

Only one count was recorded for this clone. CDR3 sequence reads: CASSGYSGTRATYEQYF. The CDR3 bases are TGTGCCAGCAGCGGTTATAGCGGGACCAGGGCGACCTACGAGCAGTACTTC. J is TRBJ2-7 and V is TRBV11-2; 8 bases map to TRBD2. J was trimmed by 2 bases and V by 5 bases; bases with no gene match: 14. Germline V gene data show CDR1 as SGHAT and CDR2 as FQNNGV. The CDR3 length is 17 residues. Supplemented by reference TRBV11-2 and TRBJ2-7, the full variable domain reads EAGVAQSPRYKIIEKRQSVAFWCNPISGHATLYWYQQILGQGPKLLIQFQNNGVVDDSQLPKDRFSAERLKGVDSTLKIQPAKLEDSAVYLCASSGYSGTRATYEQYFGPGTRLTVT.

The CDR3 reads CASSALGTAYEQYF. CDR3 sequence (DNA): TGTGCCAGCAGCGCCCTGGGGACAGCCTACGAGCAGTACTTC. This chain joins TRBV9 and TRBJ2-7; 7 bases fit TRBD1. Per the germline V gene, CDR1 is SGDLS and CDR2 is YYNGEE. V shed 3 bases and J 2 bases; nucleotides not matched to a gene: 5. The CDR3 runs 14 residues.

The CDR3 sequence: CSVMAPSRQETQYF. Here the CDR3 DNA reads TGCAGCGTTATGGCCCCATCGAGGCAAGAGACCCAGTACTTC. V usage is TRBV29-1 and J usage is TRBJ2-5; no reliable D call. The germline V gene has CDR1 SQVTM and CDR2 ANQGSEA. With 5 bases removed from V and 2 bases from J, the gap between germline ends came to 15 bases. The CDR3 length is 14 residues.

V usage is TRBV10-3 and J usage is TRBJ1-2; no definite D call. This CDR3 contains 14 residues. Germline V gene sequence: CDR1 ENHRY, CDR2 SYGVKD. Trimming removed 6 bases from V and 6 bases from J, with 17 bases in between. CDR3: CAIRATHISHGYTF. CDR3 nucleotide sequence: TGTGCCATCAGAGCCACACATATTTCCCATGGCTACACCTTC.

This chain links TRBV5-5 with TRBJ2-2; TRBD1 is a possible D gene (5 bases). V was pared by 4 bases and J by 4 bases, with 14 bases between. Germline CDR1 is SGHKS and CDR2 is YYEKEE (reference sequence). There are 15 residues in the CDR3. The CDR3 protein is CASSPPGRGTGELFF. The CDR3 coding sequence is TGTGCCAGCAGCCCCCCGGGTAGGGGCACCGGGGAGCTGTTTTTT. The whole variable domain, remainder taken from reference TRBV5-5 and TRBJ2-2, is DAGVTQSPTHLIKTRGQQVTLRCSPISGHKSVSWYQQVLGQGPQFIFQYYEKEERGRGNFPDRFSARQFPNYSSELNVNALLLGDSALYLCASSPPGRGTGELFFGEGSRLTVL.